What follows describes a single T cell receptor (beta chain). The data are from a study of blood T cell repertoires in COVID-19. Across the study: PBMCs, B-cell-depleted T cells, or T cells provided the cDNA or gDNA that made up the material.

Profiling relied on immunoSEQ multiplex PCR, and the TCRdb table lists in-frame clones only, not all of them. In the table there are roughly 300,000 clones, over 75% of which are singletons. Trimming left V 5 bases short and J 11 bases short, with 18 bases between. This CDR3 spans 13 amino acids. Germline V gene lookup returns CDR1 MNHEY and CDR2 SVGAGI. The sample consisted of peripheral blood. The chain employs TRBV6-5 and TRBJ1-1, with D perhaps TRBD1 (5 bases). The TCR was taken from a woman in her 30s with COVID-19, enrolled during active disease. The CDR3 sequence: CASSNKGVIGAFF. CDR3 nucleotides: TGTGCCAGCAGTAATAAAGGGGTCATAGGGGCTTTCTTT.